This TCR beta chain stems from a study of identifying expanded T cells in peripheral blood. Study-wide points: Roughly two-week clone count variance significantly increased as total template count grew.

Trimming cost V 6 bases and J 2 bases, with 11 bases left between them. Germline V gene lookup returns CDR1 MDHEN and CDR2 SYDVKM. CDR3 length: 14 amino acids. TCRdb's copy holds only in-frame clones and misses some; the assay was immunoSEQ multiplex PCR. The sample consists of about 78,000 clones, around four fifths of them appearing once. Notes on this clone: Its antigen is as yet unknown.

J is TRBJ1-5 and V is TRBV28; D is undetermined. The specimen sequenced was blood. This clonotype was sampled from a person aged 18 to 75 in good health. The CDR3 sequence is CASRLEGGNQPQHF. Here the CDR3 DNA reads TGTGCCAGCAGGCTAGAAGGTGGCAATCAGCCCCAGCATTTT.